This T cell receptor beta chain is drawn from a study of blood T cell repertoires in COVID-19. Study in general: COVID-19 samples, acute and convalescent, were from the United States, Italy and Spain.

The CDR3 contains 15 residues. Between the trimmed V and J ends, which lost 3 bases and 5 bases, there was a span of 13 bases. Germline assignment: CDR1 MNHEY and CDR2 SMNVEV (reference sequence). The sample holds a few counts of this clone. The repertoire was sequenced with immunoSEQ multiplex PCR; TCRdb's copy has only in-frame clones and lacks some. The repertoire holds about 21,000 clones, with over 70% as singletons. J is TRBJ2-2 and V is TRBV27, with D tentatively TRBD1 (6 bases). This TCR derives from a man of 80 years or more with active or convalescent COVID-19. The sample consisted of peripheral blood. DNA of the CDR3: TGTGCCAGCAGTTTGACAGGACGAGTGACCGGGGAGCTGTTTTTT. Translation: CASSLTGRVTGELFF.